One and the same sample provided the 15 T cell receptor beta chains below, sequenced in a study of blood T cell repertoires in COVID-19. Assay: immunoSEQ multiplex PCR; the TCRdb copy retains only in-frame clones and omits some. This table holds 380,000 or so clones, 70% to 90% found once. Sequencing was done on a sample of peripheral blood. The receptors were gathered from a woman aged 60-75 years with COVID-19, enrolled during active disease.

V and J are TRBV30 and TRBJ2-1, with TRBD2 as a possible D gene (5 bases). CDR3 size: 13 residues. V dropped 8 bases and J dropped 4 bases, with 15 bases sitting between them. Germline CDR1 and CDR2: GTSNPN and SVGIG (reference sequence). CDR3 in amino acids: CAHTSGSYNEQFF. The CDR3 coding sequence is TGTGCCCATACGTCGGGATCGTACAATGAGCAGTTCTTC.

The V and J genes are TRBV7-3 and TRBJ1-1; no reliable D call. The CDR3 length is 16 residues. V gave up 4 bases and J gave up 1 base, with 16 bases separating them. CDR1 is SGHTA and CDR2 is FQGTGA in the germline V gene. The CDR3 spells CASSSEAPVGNTEAFF. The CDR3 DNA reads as TGTGCCAGCAGCTCAGAGGCCCCGGTCGGGAACACTGAAGCTTTCTTT.

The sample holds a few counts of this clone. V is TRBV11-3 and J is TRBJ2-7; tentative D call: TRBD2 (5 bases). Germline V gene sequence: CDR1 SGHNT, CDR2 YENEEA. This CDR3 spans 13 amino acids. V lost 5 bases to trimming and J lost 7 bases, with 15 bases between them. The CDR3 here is CASSTSDSGEQYF. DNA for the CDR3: TGTGCCAGCAGCACTTCGGACTCGGGGGAGCAGTACTTC.

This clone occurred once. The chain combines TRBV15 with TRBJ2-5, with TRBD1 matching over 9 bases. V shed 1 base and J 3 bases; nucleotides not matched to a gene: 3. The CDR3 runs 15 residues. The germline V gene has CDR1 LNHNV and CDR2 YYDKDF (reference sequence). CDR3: CATSRGTGAKETQYF. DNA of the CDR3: TGTGCCACCAGCAGAGGGACAGGGGCAAAAGAGACCCAGTACTTC.

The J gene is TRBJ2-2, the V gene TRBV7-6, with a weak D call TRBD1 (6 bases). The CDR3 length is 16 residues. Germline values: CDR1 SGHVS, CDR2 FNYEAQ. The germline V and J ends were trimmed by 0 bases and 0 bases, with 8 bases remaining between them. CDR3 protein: CASSLAGASNTGELFF. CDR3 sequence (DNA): TGTGCCAGCAGCTTAGCGGGGGCGTCGAACACCGGGGAGCTGTTTTTT. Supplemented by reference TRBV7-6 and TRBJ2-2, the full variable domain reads GAGVSQSPRYKVTKRGQDVALRCDPISGHVSLYWYRQALGQGPEFLTYFNYEAQQDKSGLPNDRFSAERPEGSISTLTIQRTEQRDSAMYRCASSLAGASNTGELFFGEGSRLTVL.

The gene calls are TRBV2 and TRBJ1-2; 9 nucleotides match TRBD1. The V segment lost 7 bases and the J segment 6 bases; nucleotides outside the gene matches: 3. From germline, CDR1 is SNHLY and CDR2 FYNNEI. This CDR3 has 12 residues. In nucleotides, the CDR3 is TGTGCCAGCATTGGACAGGGGAATGGCTACACCTTC. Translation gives CASIGQGNGYTF.

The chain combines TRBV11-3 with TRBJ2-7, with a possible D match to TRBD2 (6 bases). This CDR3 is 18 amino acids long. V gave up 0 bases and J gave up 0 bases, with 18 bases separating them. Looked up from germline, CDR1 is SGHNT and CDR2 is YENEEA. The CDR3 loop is CASSLDQGGTTYSYEQYF. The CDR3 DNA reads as TGTGCCAGCAGCTTAGATCAAGGAGGGACGACGTACTCCTACGAGCAGTACTTC.

Here the CDR3 reads CASRIDSGAINIQYF. Here the CDR3 DNA reads TGTGCCAGCAGGATTGACAGCGGGGCGATTAACATTCAGTACTTC. The chain combines TRBV2 with TRBJ2-4; the match to TRBD2 covers 7 bases. V lost 6 bases to trimming and J lost 7 bases; unmatched junction nucleotides: 12. The CDR3 is 15 amino acids. Germline loops: CDR1 SNHLY, CDR2 FYNNEI.

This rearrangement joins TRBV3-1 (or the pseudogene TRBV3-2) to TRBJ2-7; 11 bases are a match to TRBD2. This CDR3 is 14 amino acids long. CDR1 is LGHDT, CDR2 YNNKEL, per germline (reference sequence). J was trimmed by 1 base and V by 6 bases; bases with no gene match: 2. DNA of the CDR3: TGTGCCAGCAGATCTAGCGGGGGGTCCTACGAGCAGTACTTC. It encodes CASRSSGGSYEQYF.

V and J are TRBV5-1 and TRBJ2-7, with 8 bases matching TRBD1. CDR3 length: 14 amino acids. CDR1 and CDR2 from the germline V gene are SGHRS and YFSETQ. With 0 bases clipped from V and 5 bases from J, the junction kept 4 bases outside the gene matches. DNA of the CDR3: TGCGCCAGCAGCTTGGGGACAGGGAAGAACGAGCAGTACTTC. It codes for CASSLGTGKNEQYF.

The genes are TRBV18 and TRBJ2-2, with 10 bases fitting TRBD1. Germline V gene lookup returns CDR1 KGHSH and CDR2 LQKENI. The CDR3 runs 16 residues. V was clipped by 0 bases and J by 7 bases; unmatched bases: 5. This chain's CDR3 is CASSPPGQGINGELFF. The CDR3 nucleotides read TGTGCCAGCTCACCACCGGGACAGGGGATAAACGGGGAGCTGTTTTTT.

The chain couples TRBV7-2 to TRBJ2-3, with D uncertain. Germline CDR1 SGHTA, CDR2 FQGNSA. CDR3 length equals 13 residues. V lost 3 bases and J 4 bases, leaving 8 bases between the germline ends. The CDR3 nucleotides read TGTGCCAGCAGCTTTCCCCCCGCAGATACGCAGTATTTT. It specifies CASSFPPADTQYF.

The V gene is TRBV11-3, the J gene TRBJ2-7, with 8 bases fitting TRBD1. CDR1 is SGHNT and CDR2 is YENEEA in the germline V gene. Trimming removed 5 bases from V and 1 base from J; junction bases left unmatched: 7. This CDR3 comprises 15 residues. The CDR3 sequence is CASSPAGTGSYEQYF. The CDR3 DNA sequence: TGTGCCAGCAGCCCAGCCGGGACAGGTTCCTACGAGCAGTACTTC.

CDR3 nucleotide sequence: TGTGCCACCAGTGATAGCGCGGGGTATGGGCCAGATACGCAGTATTTT. This codes for CATSDSAGYGPDTQYF. The rearrangement uses TRBV24-1 and TRBJ2-3; D perhaps matches TRBD2 (6 bases). V was shortened by 3 bases and J by 4 bases, with 16 bases between the two germline ends. The CDR3 is 16 residues long. The germline gives CDR1 KGHDR, CDR2 SFDVKD.

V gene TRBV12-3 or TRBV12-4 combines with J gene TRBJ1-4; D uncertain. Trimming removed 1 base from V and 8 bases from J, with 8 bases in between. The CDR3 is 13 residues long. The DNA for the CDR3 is TGTGCCAGCAGTTTAGTCCAGAGGGAAAAACTGTTTTTT. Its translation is CASSLVQREKLFF.